This entry is about one TCR beta chain. Its antigen is currently not known. No base-level quality is on record; no much larger clone is a single base apart. Within the sample, other DNA sequences also encode this same CDR3. Using the deep immunoSEQ assay, TCR CDR3 regions were amplified from genomic DNA by multiplex PCR. Extracted genomic DNA from each cell subset was spread evenly across all wells of several immunoSEQ 96-well plates, with each plate serving as a replicate. For sorted subsets, 200 ng of genomic DNA, equivalent to some 33,000 T cell genomes, went into each replicate PCR. Purified libraries were measured with a Qubit 3.0 fluorometer, size-checked on a Bioanalyzer 2100, and measured again with the KAPA Library Quantification kit. A separate single-read 150-cycle Illumina NextSeq 550 flow cell was used to sequence each immunoSEQ 96-well plate. The source study handled its data this way. Because only junctional sequences without quality scores were contained in the immunoSEQ output, filtering matching that applied to full-length reads could not be performed. To assign V/J genes and CDR3, sequences were annotated using PyIR, a Python wrapper for IgBLAST v1.9, with IMGT germline references. Any read was removed if the V/J assignment was weak (E-value above 1e-6), the CDR3 was missing, or the read contained stop codons, out-of-frame junctions, or ambiguous translated residues. V3J clonotypes were defined as sequences sharing an identical inferred V gene, J gene, and CDR3 amino acid sequence. To compute the percentage overlap between repertoires, the number of shared unique clonotypes was divided by the size of the smaller repertoire. Richness of each repertoire was evaluated using RTK rarefaction, the Chao1 estimator, and Recon v2.1 estimates of unobserved clonotypes. Generation probabilities were computed with OLGA for all TCRbeta clonotypes obtained by the gDNA method from several donors. TCRdb carries this immuneACCESS record with in-frame sequences only. Its versions omit some clonotypes, under half of them owing to an unresolved V gene in the studies checked, with the rest unexplained. For V, J and clone size, that table is used; D and trimming come from the DNA. The sample has 2 million to 2.5 million clones on record, more than 90% of them singletons. The ten largest clones capture less than 0.15% of the sample.

The CDR3, cysteine through phenylalanine, is 14 amino acids long. Of all the DNA, just the CDR3 is kept, 42 bases in frame from base 1. CDR1 and CDR2 are read off the germline V gene as MNHEY and SVGAGI. V gives up 6 bases and J gives up 0 bases, and the segment between their germline ends measures 8 bases. These data originate in a study of shared clonotypes between healthy human individuals (dated by TCRdb to about 2020). Background on the whole study: A couple of women and a few men aged 18 to 49 years were included in the cohort. To estimate repertoire size and how much clonotype sharing occurs between individuals, the study deeply sequenced the blood TCR repertoires of five healthy adults. Leukapheresis yielded between about 0.85 and 10 billion PBMCs per donor. To increase sequencing depth and limit assay-specific biases, TCR repertoire library preparation and sequencing were carried out by different laboratories using diverse techniques. For each donor, three plates each were used for CD4 naive and CD4 memory, two plates were used for CD8 naive, and one plate was used for CD8 memory. What the study reported, not specific to this receptor: Higher generation probabilities were observed for clonotypes shared by all four sorted-subset donors than for non-shared clonotypes. Only blood was sampled, and tissue TCR repertoires likely differ from those in blood. Rarefaction of sorted-subset datasets indicated incomplete sequencing despite the large sequencing depth. The genetic and exposure-history diversity represented was limited by the small number of donors. Sharing across four donors was observed for around 4.8% of naive CD4, over 3% of naive CD8, about 2.3% of memory CD4, and less than 0.45% of memory CD8 clonotypes. Based on pairwise subsampling, the degree of clonotype sharing among donors was expected to be affected by sequencing depth. Estimated clonotype richness was generally larger for naive than for memory subsets.

Donors were healthy HIV-negative adults with no recently reported acute infections or vaccinations. Every donor was a Caucasian adult residing in Nashville, Tennessee, USA. Magnetic negative selection was used to enrich CD4+ T cells, after which naive cells were positively selected on CD45RA and the negative fraction became the memory subset. Blood was obtained by leukapheresis, after which PBMCs were separated by Ficoll-Histopaque density gradient centrifugation and cryopreserved in liquid nitrogen vapor phase. Purity and quantity of every magnetically sorted T cell population were checked by analytical flow cytometry. Each sorted fraction had its genomic DNA isolated and then quantified by UV absorbance on a Nanodrop 2000c.

The material sequenced was naive CD4+ T cells sorted from blood. The cell subset or site label for this specimen denotes: CD45RA+ positively selected. This TCR was sampled from a man aged 18 to 35 in good health. The sequence joins TRBV6-5 to TRBJ1-4; TRBD1 is a possible D gene, resting on 6 matching bases. The nucleotide sequence reads TGTGCCAGCAGGAGGACAGCAACTAATGAAAAACTGTTTTTT. This yields the protein CASRRTATNEKLFF.